This T cell receptor (beta chain) was retrieved from a study of blood T cells in healthy people across ages. Study background: The template switching approach captured approximately one barcoded beta molecule for every two T cells. General observations from the study: Donor CMV status, an unknown factor, possibly confounded changes in expanded clonotypes.

Germline V lookup: CDR1 SGDLS, CDR2 YYNGEE. The ends were cut back, 1 base at V and 3 bases at J, with 9 bases in the middle. The CDR3 contains 14 residues. Regarding this clonotype: Its cognate antigen is unknown.

The use of a sample-barcoded 5' primer and a J-beta primer mix characterized a second PCR of about 7 to 12 cycles. CDR3-containing paired-end reads numbering at least 2.5 million came from each sample. MiXCR was run by TCRdb on the 5' RACE reads, yielding one entry per CDR3 protein. This sample has hundreds of thousands of distinct CDR3 sequences, with 20% to 30% found just once. A further study also used this sample, focusing on T cells of mothers and their children. From that second work: All RNA that had been extracted was used for cDNA synthesis at roughly 1.6 ug per 15 ul.

The chain employs TRBV9 and TRBJ2-3; D gene uncertain. This clonotype was sampled from a boy aged 5-17 years in good health. Sequencing was done on a sample of blood. CDR3 bases: TGTGCCAGCAGCGTAAAGGGCGAGACAGATACGCAGTATTTT. Encoded protein: CASSVKGETDTQYF.